This is a list of T cell receptor beta chains from one sample in a study of CD8+CD57+ T cells in acquired aplastic anemia. One entry per CDR3 protein, called by TCRdb with MiXCR from the reads. This sample has roughly 280,000 distinct CDR3 sequences, with 45% to 65% found just once. What was sequenced was sorted CD4+, CD8+, or CD8+CD57+ T cells (not recorded which) from PBMCs. These receptors came from a human donor with aplastic anemia. Both conserved end residues are part of each CDR3. The D gene is left open where the match is weak. The listing skips clone size in some rows; elsewhere it reads once, few, many or a size class.

j_call clone_size d_call v_call cdr3_aa cdr3_nt
TRBJ1-2 NA TRBD1 TRBV7-2 CASSPVDRTNYGYTF TGTGCCAGCAGCCCGGTGGACAGGACAAACTATGGCTACACCTTC
TRBJ1-1 NA NA TRBV15 CATSSERTSEAFF TGTGCCACCAGCAGCGAGAGAACATCTGAAGCTTTCTTT
TRBJ2-1 many TRBD1 TRBV6-1 CASILGTGTYNEQFF TGTGCCAGCATTCTCGGGACAGGTACCTACAATGAGCAGTTCTTC
TRBJ2-5 few TRBD1 TRBV7-9 CASSLVGQEETQYF TGTGCCAGCAGCTTAGTAGGACAGGAAGAGACCCAGTACTTC
TRBJ2-5 NA NA TRBV29-1 CSVEGRVRETQYF TGCAGCGTTGAAGGCAGGGTCAGGGAGACCCAGTACTTC
TRBJ1-1 once NA TRBV7-9 CASSLGSGRIAFF TGTGCCAGCAGCTTAGGTTCGGGACGGATAGCTTTCTTT
TRBJ2-1 NA NA TRBV25-1 CASRSWGDGDNEQFF TGTGCCAGCAGGTCATGGGGGGATGGTGACAATGAGCAGTTCTTC
TRBJ2-7 NA TRBD1 TRBV6-1 CASSVQGVPTYEQYF TGTGCCAGCAGTGTACAGGGGGTCCCCACCTACGAGCAGTACTTC
TRBJ2-5 many TRBD2 TRBV18 CASSPDGGGETQYF TGTGCCAGCTCACCAGATGGGGGGGGAGAGACCCAGTACTTC
TRBJ2-7 NA NA TRBV24-1 CATSDSRGLGPYEQYF TGTGCCACCAGTGACTCCAGGGGTCTGGGCCCCTACGAGCAGTACTTC
TRBJ1-1 NA NA TRBV7-8 CASSLPPSKAFF TGTGCCAGCAGCCTTCCCCCTTCGAAAGCTTTCTTT
TRBJ2-5 once NA TRBV7-8 CASSSPTQETQYF TGTGCCAGCAGCTCCCCTACCCAGGAGACCCAGTACTTC
TRBJ2-5 NA NA TRBV12-5 CASGLQIWGETQYF TGTGCTAGTGGTTTGCAAATATGGGGGGAGACCCAGTACTTC
TRBJ2-5 many TRBD2 TRBV5-6 CASSWVLAGNQETQYF TGTGCCAGCAGCTGGGTACTAGCGGGGAACCAAGAGACCCAGTACTTC
TRBJ2-1 NA TRBD2 TRBV20-1 CSARLRTSGRGRAYNEQFF TGCAGTGCTAGATTGCGGACTAGCGGGAGGGGGAGGGCCTACAATGAGCAGTTCTTC
TRBJ2-3 NA TRBD2 TRBV19 CASSLGLAGLADTQYF TGTGCCAGTAGTCTGGGACTAGCGGGACTGGCAGATACGCAGTATTTT
TRBJ1-1 NA NA TRBV12-5 CASGRGAEAFF TGTGCTAGTGGCAGAGGGGCCGAAGCTTTCTTT
TRBJ1-3 NA NA TRBV29-1 CSAISGGGNTIYF TGCAGCGCCATCTCGGGGGGAGGAAACACCATATATTTT
TRBJ1-6 NA NA TRBV11-2 CASRPPGVVNSPLHF TGTGCCAGCAGACCTCCGGGGGTGGTTAATTCACCCCTCCACTTT
TRBJ1-2 NA TRBD1 TRBV5-1 CASSLAGGHTGELDRETGYTF TGCGCCAGCAGCTTAGCGGGAGGTCACACCGGGGAGCTGGACAGGGAGACTGGCTACACCTTC
TRBJ2-2 many NA TRBV9 CASSVGGGDTGELFF TGTGCCAGCAGCGTAGGAGGGGGGGACACCGGGGAGCTGTTTTTT
TRBJ1-6 NA NA TRBV9 CASSVAPVGGSPLHF TGTGCCAGCAGCGTAGCCCCCGTGGGTGGTTCACCCCTCCACTTT
TRBJ1-1 many TRBD1 TRBV3-1 CASSETGPAFF TGTGCCAGCAGCGAGACAGGGCCAGCTTTCTTT
TRBJ1-3 NA NA TRBV7-3 CAGRGGGSGNTIYF TGTGCCGGCAGGGGAGGGGGCTCTGGAAACACCATATATTTT
TRBJ1-6 NA TRBD1 TRBV20-1 CSAKTGYNSPLHF TGCAGTGCGAAGACAGGGTATAATTCACCCCTCCACTTT
TRBJ2-1 many TRBD2 TRBV20-1 CSARGLAGGGRETYNEQFF TGCAGTGCCAGAGGACTAGCGGGAGGGGGACGGGAAACCTACAATGAGCAGTTCTTC
TRBJ2-7 NA TRBD1 TRBV5-4 CASSLSLGQGSYEQYF TGTGCCAGCAGCTTAAGCCTGGGACAGGGGTCCTACGAGCAGTACTTC
TRBJ1-2 many TRBD1 TRBV7-9 CASSSRTGFDYTF TGTGCCAGCAGCTCGCGGACAGGTTTCGACTACACCTTC
TRBJ2-7 NA NA TRBV5-6 CASSLELGGATYEQYF TGTGCCAGCAGCCTGGAGTTGGGCGGGGCCACTTACGAGCAGTACTTC
TRBJ1-2 once NA TRBV24-1 CATSVGSRDSSPPGYTF TGTGCCACCAGTGTGGGGAGTCGAGACTCCTCCCCACCTGGCTACACCTTC
TRBJ1-5 NA NA TRBV7-2 CASSLVGVRQPQHF TGTGCCAGCAGCTTAGTAGGGGTAAGGCAGCCCCAGCATTTT
TRBJ2-1 NA NA TRBV10-3 CAISMDFRDEQFF TGTGCCATCAGTATGGACTTTCGTGATGAGCAGTTCTTC
TRBJ2-7 NA NA TRBV12-3/TRBV12-4 CASSFTSPYERCF TGTGCCAGCAGTTTTACAAGCCCCTACGAGCGGTGCTTC
TRBJ2-1 many TRBD1 TRBV7-3 CASSPEGRWDRGVWNEQFF TGTGCCAGCAGCCCAGAAGGGAGGTGGGACAGGGGTGTCTGGAATGAGCAGTTCTTC
TRBJ2-5 NA NA TRBV29-1 CGVEGQGGKTQYF TGCGGCGTTGAAGGGCAGGGGGGCAAGACCCAGTACTTC
TRBJ1-2 many NA TRBV29-1 CSVWDIDGYTF TGCAGCGTATGGGACATCGATGGCTACACCTTC
TRBJ2-7 NA TRBD1 TRBV7-3 CASSPGQASYEQYF TGCGCCAGCAGCCCGGGACAGGCAAGCTACGAGCAGTACTTC
TRBJ2-2 NA TRBD1 TRBV10-3 CAISDRGRGLDTGELFF TGTGCCATCAGTGATCGGGGCAGGGGGCTTGATACCGGGGAGCTGTTTTTT
TRBJ2-3 NA NA TRBV12-3/TRBV12-4 CASNDLDTQYF TGTGCCAGCAATGACTTGGATACGCAGTATTTT
TRBJ2-4 many NA TRBV7-9 CASSLGSGAKNIQYF TGTGCCAGCAGCTTGGGGTCTGGAGCCAAAAACATTCAGTACTTC
TRBJ2-1 NA TRBD2 TRBV20-1 CSASTTSGYNEQFF TGCAGTGCTAGTACGACTAGCGGATACAATGAGCAGTTCTTC
TRBJ2-7 few NA TRBV7-6 CASSLASPNEQYF TGTGCCAGCAGCTTAGCGTCCCCCAACGAGCAGTACTTC
TRBJ1-1 many NA TRBV20-1 CSANDPSLSTEAFF TGCAGTGCTAACGATCCAAGTCTTAGCACTGAAGCTTTCTTT
TRBJ2-1 many TRBD2 TRBV24-1 CATSTVAGAGYNEQFF TGTGCCACCAGCACAGTAGCGGGGGCGGGATACAATGAGCAGTTCTTC
TRBJ2-3 NA TRBD2 TRBV12-5 CASRPGLAAQQYF TGTGCCAGCAGACCGGGACTAGCAGCACAGCAGTATTTT
TRBJ2-7 NA NA TRBV5-5 CASSLAAGAYEQYF TGTGCCAGCAGCTTAGCTGCAGGGGCCTACGAGCAGTACTTC
TRBJ2-2 many TRBD2 TRBV12-3/TRBV12-4 CASSTLAGGAGELFF TGTGCCAGCAGTACCCTAGCGGGAGGGGCCGGGGAGCTGTTTTTT
TRBJ2-2 many TRBD2 TRBV6-1 CASRKGAAGGKGGELFF TGTGCCAGCAGGAAAGGGGCGGCGGGAGGAAAGGGCGGGGAGCTGTTTTTT
TRBJ2-1 NA TRBD2 TRBV10-2 CASSEVKGLEYNEQFF TGCGCCAGCAGTGAGGTGAAAGGACTAGAATACAATGAGCAGTTCTTC
TRBJ2-7 NA NA TRBV19 CASRPSGGLSKQYF TGTGCCAGTAGGCCATCCGGGGGCTTGTCGAAGCAGTACTTC
TRBJ2-7 NA NA TRBV10-1 CASSESRVRHHEQYF TGCGCCAGCAGTGAGTCGAGGGTGCGGCACCACGAGCAGTACTTC
TRBJ2-2 few NA TRBV20-1 CARQELNTGELFF TGCGCACGACAGGAATTGAACACCGGGGAGCTGTTTTTT
TRBJ2-7 NA NA TRBV2 CASSEAGGRSYEQYF TGTGCCAGCAGTGAAGCGGGGGGCCGCTCCTACGAGCAGTACTTC
TRBJ2-3 NA TRBD2 TRBV2 CASSDRSGGSASTDTQYF TGTGCCAGCAGTGACCGTAGCGGGGGCAGCGCGAGCACAGATACGCAGTATTTT
TRBJ1-5 many NA TRBV5-8 CASSLGPNQPQHF TGTGCCAGCAGCTTGGGACCGAATCAGCCCCAGCATTTT